This T cell receptor beta chain emerged from a study of Ad26.COV2.S vaccination and SARS-CoV-2 variants. Study details: Intramuscular Ad26.COV2.S at 5x10^10 or 1x10^11 viral particles.

Comment on this clone: Its antigen is unknown.

Stated treatment: roughly 19 received Ad26.COV2.S at low or high dose, single or two shots; a few received placebo; per-sample allocation not given. The investigators took samples on day 63 after the first vaccine or placebo injection. Within Boston, the person who donated was an adult of 18-55 years. General study results and limits: Following vaccination, spike-specific CD8+ and CD4+ T cell responses reportedly exhibited substantial breadth.

V lost 5 bases and J lost 8, with 14 bases in between. The V gene's germline CDR1 is SGHDT and CDR2 YYEEEE. CDR3 size: 14 residues. The repertoire was sequenced with immunoSEQ multiplex PCR; TCRdb's copy has only in-frame clones and lacks some. The sample has about 350,000 clones; less than 90% are singletons. The source material was peripheral blood, sampled in a trial of Ad26.COV2.S vaccine versus placebo. The source of this sequence is a person aged 18 to 59 who received the Ad26.COV2.S COVID-19 vaccine or a placebo. The rearrangement uses TRBV5-6 and TRBJ1-6; D perhaps matches TRBD1 (6 bases). CDR3 in amino acids: CASSSQGWYSPLHF. DNA of the CDR3: TGTGCCAGCAGTTCTCAGGGGTGGTATTCACCCCTCCACTTT.